The following is a TCR beta chain sequence with its context. Its antigen remains unidentified. From germline, CDR1 is MNHEY and CDR2 SVGEGT. V dropped 5 bases and J dropped 7 bases, with 9 bases sitting between them. This CDR3 has 12 residues. The sample originates from a study of tissue T cells after allogeneic stem cell transplantation. As for the study in general: Patients with graft-versus-host disease had grafts: four unmodified, three CD34-selected and T-cell-depleted. Viable blood and marrow gave sorted CD3+ T cells if numbers allowed. Overall study findings and caveats: Some tissue clones might be persisting host cells; their alloreactivity or antigen specificity was not determined. In patients and mice, blood and spleen missed much of tissue repertoire.

Repertoires were generated with immunoSEQ multiplex PCR, while TCRdb's copy carries only in-frame clones and drops some. This table has some 45,000 clones, 92% appearing once. The chain carries TRBV6-2 or TRBV6-3 and TRBJ1-5; D is unresolved. The sample was blood, taken before transplantation. This receptor was obtained from a woman aged 40-75 years who later had graft-versus-host disease after an allogeneic stem cell transplant. DNA of the CDR3: TGTGCCAGCAGTCCAATGTCGCAGCCCCAGCATTTT. Translation: CASSPMSQPQHF.